The clone carrying this T cell receptor (beta chain) was seen at least ten times. These data are taken from a study of tumor-infiltrating lymphocytes in oesophageal squamous cell carcinoma. Trimming at V came to 5 bases and at J to 9 bases, leaving 5 bases not matched to a gene. This CDR3 is 14 amino acids long. Germline CDR1 is SGHVS and CDR2 is FQNEAQ. TCRdb used MiXCR to reprocess the PCR reads, holding one entry per CDR3 protein. The sample includes 18,000 or so distinct CDR3 sequences, over 40% seen only once; the top ten take less than 35%. This rearrangement joins TRBV7-8 to TRBJ1-6, with 9 positions matching TRBD1. The sequence came from a male donor with esophageal squamous cell carcinoma. Sequences were obtained from esophageal tumor tissue. The DNA for the CDR3 is TGTGCCAGCAGCCTAGGACAGGGGAGTTCACCCCTCCACTTT. This translates into CASSLGQGSSPLHF.